A selection of T cell receptor beta chains follows, all from one sample in a study of cytomegalovirus exposure and HLA in healthy donors. This table comes from immunoSEQ multiplex PCR, and its TCRdb copy is limited to in-frame clones, with some not included. The table lists some 120,000 clones, around three quarters of them singletons. The source material was PBMCs. These receptor sequences come from a woman in her 30s in good health and CMV-seronegative. Each CDR3 is given with its conserved first and last residue. D genes are given only for firm matches. Only part of the rows carry a size: once, few, many, or a class if the clone is expanded.

j_gene,abundance,v_gene,d_gene,CDR3aa,CDR3nt
TRBJ2-1,NA,TRBV5-1,NA,CASSLALIGGYRSDNEQFF,TGCGCCAGCAGCTTGGCCCTGATCGGGGGATACCGGTCCGACAATGAGCAGTTCTTC
TRBJ2-1,NA,TRBV11-1,NA,CASSVRIEGDEQFF,TGTGCCAGCAGCGTTAGGATCGAGGGGGATGAGCAGTTCTTC
TRBJ1-4,NA,TRBV29-1,TRBD1,CSVSGQGNEKLFF,TGCAGCGTTTCTGGACAGGGGAATGAAAAACTGTTTTTT
TRBJ1-1,NA,TRBV19,TRBD1,CASSDLADRVGAFF,TGTGCCAGTAGTGACCTGGCGGACAGGGTTGGCGCTTTCTTT
TRBJ2-1,few,TRBV27,TRBD2,CASRRQPGLVDEQFF,TGTGCCAGCAGACGACAACCCGGACTAGTCGATGAGCAGTTCTTC
TRBJ1-4,NA,TRBV30,NA,CAWSVQEGRKLFF,TGTGCCTGGAGTGTACAGGAGGGTAGAAAACTGTTTTTT
TRBJ2-7,NA,TRBV19,NA,CASSMVQAQGEQYF,TGTGCCAGTAGTATGGTCCAGGCCCAGGGGGAGCAGTACTTC
TRBJ1-1,NA,TRBV29-1,TRBD1,CSVRQGGAFF,TGCAGCGTTAGACAGGGAGGAGCTTTCTTT
TRBJ2-7,NA,TRBV30,NA,CAWGLYEQYF,TGTGCCTGGGGGCTCTACGAGCAGTACTTC
TRBJ2-2,NA,TRBV11-2,NA,CASSQRLTGELFF,TGTGCCAGCAGCCAGAGGCTCACCGGGGAGCTGTTTTTT
TRBJ1-1,NA,TRBV15,NA,CATSTRGNTEAFF,TGTGCCACCAGCACAAGGGGGAACACTGAAGCTTTCTTT
TRBJ1-2,few,TRBV4-2,NA,CASSPGVQVSYGYTF,TGTGCCAGCAGCCCGGGAGTTCAGGTTTCCTATGGCTACACCTTC
TRBJ1-3,NA,TRBV19,NA,CASSIDSSGNTIYF,TGTGCCAGTAGTATCGACAGCTCTGGAAACACCATATATTTT
TRBJ2-2,few,TRBV5-1,NA,CASSFSLASTGELFF,TGCGCCAGCAGCTTTAGTCTAGCTAGCACCGGGGAGCTGTTTTTT
TRBJ1-1,NA,TRBV4-3,TRBD1,CASRLTGGIATEAFF,TGCGCCAGCAGGTTGACAGGGGGGATTGCCACTGAAGCTTTCTTT
TRBJ2-5,NA,TRBV5-1,TRBD1,CASSLRLTGTGAQETQYF,TGCGCCAGCAGCCTGAGACTCACCGGGACAGGGGCTCAAGAGACCCAGTACTTC
TRBJ1-1,NA,TRBV9,NA,CASSVAGEGTEAFF,TGTGCCAGCAGCGTAGCTGGAGAAGGCACTGAAGCTTTCTTT
TRBJ1-5,NA,TRBV27,NA,CASRTSNQPQHF,TGTGCCAGCAGGACAAGCAATCAGCCCCAGCATTTT
TRBJ2-7,NA,TRBV5-4,TRBD2,CASSASGLAGVTYEQYF,TGTGCCAGCAGCGCCTCGGGGCTAGCGGGGGTTACCTACGAGCAGTACTTC
TRBJ2-1,NA,TRBV6-5,TRBD1,CASSPGQGPLYEQFF,TGTGCCAGCAGTCCTGGACAGGGACCGTTGTATGAGCAGTTCTTC
TRBJ1-2,NA,TRBV7-9,NA,CASSGQAIQDGYTF,TGTGCCAGCAGCGGGCAGGCTATACAAGATGGCTACACCTTC
TRBJ2-7,NA,TRBV6-6,TRBD1,CASSYSGTGYEQYF,TGTGCCAGCAGTTACTCGGGGACAGGGTACGAGCAGTACTTC
TRBJ1-2,NA,TRBV5-1,NA,CASSLSGEVSHAGYTF,TGCGCCAGCAGCTTGTCGGGTGAGGTGTCCCACGCTGGCTACACCTTC
TRBJ1-1,NA,TRBV5-1,NA,CASRQSSGSNTEAFF,TGCGCCAGCAGACAAAGCTCAGGGTCCAACACTGAAGCTTTCTTT
TRBJ1-1,NA,TRBV7-2,NA,CASSLIGLNTEAFF,TGTGCCAGCAGCTTAATCGGTTTGAACACTGAAGCTTTCTTT
TRBJ2-2,NA,TRBV7-9,NA,CASILRGGTGELFF,TGTGCCAGCATCTTAAGAGGGGGCACCGGGGAGCTGTTTTTT
TRBJ2-1,once,TRBV7-7,TRBD2,CASSRGREGYNEQFF,TGTGCCAGCAGCCGGGGGCGGGAGGGCTACAATGAGCAGTTCTTC
TRBJ1-1,NA,TRBV18,NA,CASSPPTKTEAFF,TGTGCCAGCTCACCTCCGACAAAAACTGAAGCTTTCTTT
TRBJ1-5,NA,TRBV6-1,TRBD1,CASSGTGVNGNQPQHF,TGTGCCAGCAGTGGGACAGGGGTCAATGGCAATCAGCCCCAGCATTTT
TRBJ1-5,NA,TRBV5-1,NA,CASSLAGTPNQPQHF,TGCGCCAGCAGCTTGGCCGGGACACCTAATCAGCCCCAGCATTTT
TRBJ1-1,NA,TRBV5-1,NA,CASSYGLGGNTEAFF,TGCGCCAGCAGCTACGGACTGGGGGGGAACACTGAAGCTTTCTTT
TRBJ2-2,NA,TRBV2,TRBD1,CASRSGTGRIGELFF,TGTGCCAGCAGATCCGGGACAGGTAGAATCGGGGAGCTGTTTTTT
TRBJ2-3,NA,TRBV4-3,NA,CASSQFRTETPDTQYF,TGCGCCAGCAGCCAATTTAGGACAGAGACCCCAGATACGCAGTATTTT
TRBJ1-4,NA,TRBV21-1,NA,CASSKAPRVDVNEKLFF,TGTGCCAGCAGCAAAGCCCCGAGGGTAGACGTAAATGAAAAACTGTTTTTT
TRBJ1-1,NA,TRBV5-1,NA,CASSLVTGNTEAFF,TGCGCCAGCAGCTTGGTAACAGGGAACACTGAAGCTTTCTTT
TRBJ2-7,NA,TRBV6-6,NA,CASSFLGGMGYEQYF,TGTGCCAGCAGTTTCTTGGGGGGAATGGGCTACGAGCAGTACTTC
TRBJ1-3,NA,TRBV4-3,TRBD1,CASSSGTDGNTIYF,TGCGCCAGCAGCTCCGGGACAGACGGAAACACCATATATTTT
TRBJ2-7,NA,TRBV5-1,TRBD2,CASSLGTSGTTISYEQYF,TGCGCCAGCAGCTTGGGGACTAGCGGGACAACTATCTCCTACGAGCAGTACTTC
TRBJ2-7,once,TRBV4-1,NA,CASSQLRTNSTYEQYF,TGCGCCAGCAGCCAACTAAGGACAAACTCCACCTACGAGCAGTACTTC
TRBJ1-1,once,TRBV5-6,NA,CASSYPVDTEAFF,TGTGCCAGCAGTTACCCGGTTGACACTGAAGCTTTCTTT
TRBJ1-2,few,TRBV6-5,TRBD1,CASRLTGLSYGYTF,TGTGCCAGCAGGCTGACAGGGCTGAGCTATGGCTACACCTTC